Listed here are 8 T cell receptor beta chains from one sample, sequenced in a study of blood T cell repertoires in COVID-19. Repertoires were generated with immunoSEQ multiplex PCR, while TCRdb's copy carries only in-frame clones and drops some. The sample includes under 250,000 clones, about 80% of them seen just once. Specimen: peripheral blood. The receptors derive from a woman between 40 and 55 years old with active or convalescent COVID-19.

The chain joins TRBV5-4 to TRBJ2-3, with 13 positions matching TRBD2. With 2 bases clipped from V and 2 bases from J, the junction kept 5 bases outside the gene matches. Germline V gene lookup returns CDR1 SGHNT and CDR2 YYREEE (reference sequence). This CDR3 spans 17 amino acids. The chain's CDR3 is CASSLLGLAGFTDTQYF. In nucleotides, the CDR3 is TGTGCCAGCAGCTTACTGGGACTAGCGGGGTTCACAGATACGCAGTATTTT.

The rearrangement links TRBV7-9 to TRBJ2-7; TRBD2 is a possible D gene (5 bases). Trimming stripped 2 bases from V and 1 base from J, with 15 bases between. Germline V lookup: CDR1 SEHNR, CDR2 FQNEAQ (reference sequence). This CDR3 region has 16 residues. CDR3 sequence: CASSLTPRGKSYEQYF. The CDR3 nucleotides are TGTGCCAGCAGCTTAACACCAAGAGGGAAGTCCTACGAGCAGTACTTC.

This chain uses TRBV30 with TRBJ2-7; D is possibly TRBD1 (7 bases). CDR1 and CDR2 (germline): GTSNPN, SVGIG (reference sequence). V lost 3 bases, J lost 4 bases, and 16 bases lay in between. The CDR3 loop spans 14 amino acids. Written as DNA, the CDR3 is TGTGCCTGGAGGGCAGCAGGGGGGAGATACGAGCAGTACTTC. It codes for CAWRAAGGRYEQYF.

This rearrangement joins TRBV18 to TRBJ2-3; 7 bases line up with TRBD1. This CDR3 is built from 15 residues. V gave up 2 bases and J gave up 0 bases; unmatched junction bases: 2. Germline CDR1 is KGHSH and CDR2 is LQKENI. CDR3 in DNA: TGTGCCAGCTCACCAACAGGGGCTAGCACAGATACGCAGTATTTT. This encodes CASSPTGASTDTQYF.

The chain combines TRBV29-1 with TRBJ2-1; 9 bases map to TRBD1. Germline V gives CDR1 SQVTM, CDR2 ANQGSEA. The CDR3 consists of 13 residues. Losses at the gene ends were 7 bases for V and 7 bases for J; bases not matched to a gene: 8. The CDR3 nucleotides read TGCAGCGCTAGACAGGGGGGAGGTAATGAGCAGTTCTTC. Its translation: CSARQGGGNEQFF.

This chain connects TRBV19 to TRBJ1-1; no reliable D call. Trimming stripped 1 base from V and 1 base from J, with 4 bases between. The CDR3 runs to 13 residues. CDR1 is LNHDA and CDR2 is SQIVND in the germline V gene (reference sequence). CDR3 in DNA: TGTGCCAGTAGTATAGCCCGGAACACTGAAGCTTTCTTT. Translating it yields CASSIARNTEAFF.

As DNA, the CDR3 is TGTGCCACTCTGGGGGGGCAGAACACTGAAGCTTTCTTT. Translating gives CATLGGQNTEAFF. The rearrangement uses TRBV6-5 and TRBJ1-1; D may be TRBD1 (6 bases). This CDR3 is 13 amino acids long. V was clipped by 10 bases and J by 1 base, with 13 bases between them. Germline loops: CDR1 MNHEY, CDR2 SVGAGI.

The rearrangement links TRBV5-1 to TRBJ1-1, with 9 bases matching TRBD1. CDR3 length: 15 amino acids. Germline CDR1 and CDR2: SGHRS and YFSETQ. The junction had 5 bases not matched to a gene; V was cut back by 0 bases and J by 5 bases. The CDR3 reads CASSLGQGEPTEAFF. In nucleotides, the CDR3 is TGCGCCAGCAGCTTGGGACAGGGGGAACCTACTGAAGCTTTCTTT. Full variable domain (missing parts from reference TRBV5-1 and TRBJ1-1): KAGVTQTPRYLIKTRGQQVTLSCSPISGHRSVSWYQQTPGQGLQFLFEYFSETQRNKGNFPGRFSGRQFSNSRSEMNVSTLELGDSALYLCASSLGQGEPTEAFFGQGTRLTVV.